This T cell receptor (beta chain) was captured in a study of neoadjuvant nivolumab and ipilimumab in lung cancer. Study conclusions and caveats: Pretherapy blood TCR richness correlated positively with resected tumor richness.

Concerning this clone itself: Its antigen is unidentified.

Germline values: CDR1 MNHEY, CDR2 SVGAGI. This CDR3 comprises 14 residues. V was clipped by 6 bases and J by 4 bases; unmatched bases: 8. Generated by immunoSEQ multiplex PCR, the TCRdb table keeps only in-frame clones and is missing some. Among approximately 23,000 clones listed, approximately 82% were seen once. The chain recombines TRBV6-5 with TRBJ2-7, with 8 bases aligning to TRBD1. The material was peripheral blood, obtained before neoadjuvant nivolumab, alone or with ipilimumab. This receptor was taken from an adult with non-small cell lung cancer. The chain's CDR3 is CASSTSGGAYEQYF. The CDR3 bases are TGTGCCAGCAGCACTTCAGGGGGCGCTTACGAGCAGTACTTC.